The 5 T cell receptor beta chains given below trace back to one sample, sequenced in a study of identical twins. TCRdb ran MiXCR on the 5' RACE reads and lists one entry per CDR3 protein. In the table there are about 890,000 distinct CDR3 sequences, 9% to 15% of which are singletons. This sample also belongs to another study, concerning yellow fever vaccine responses in identical twins.

The specimen sequenced was PBMCs. These receptor sequences come from a woman under 30 in good health.

This chain joins TRBV6-1 and TRBJ2-7; TRBD2 agrees at 12 bases. The junction had 10 bases not matched to a gene; V was cut back by 2 bases and J by 5 bases. This CDR3 region has 17 residues. Germline V lookup: CDR1 MNHNS, CDR2 SASEGT. The chain's CDR3 is CASSELILAGGPNEQYF. CDR3 in DNA: TGTGCCAGCAGTGAACTCATTCTAGCGGGAGGGCCTAACGAGCAGTACTTC.

The chain couples TRBV6-5 to TRBJ1-4; 7 bases fit TRBD1. The CDR3 contains 14 residues. CDR1 and CDR2 from the germline V gene are MNHEY and SVGAGI. The ends lost 0 bases at V and 5 bases at J; junction bases unmatched: 0. CDR3: CASSYSGQNEKLFF. The CDR3 nucleotides are TGTGCCAGCAGTTACTCGGGACAGAATGAAAAACTGTTTTTT.

The V and J genes are TRBV27 and TRBJ2-5; 11 bases map to TRBD2. Germline V lookup: CDR1 MNHEY, CDR2 SMNVEV (reference sequence). The J segment lost 1 base and the V segment lost 5 bases, leaving 6 bases of the junction unmatched. The CDR3 totals 16 residues. In nucleotides, the CDR3 is TGTGCCAGCAGTCCCCTAGCGGGAGGTCTCCAAGAGACCCAGTACTTC. This codes for CASSPLAGGLQETQYF.

The V and J genes are TRBV3-1 and TRBJ1-2; D is uncertain. Trimming took 3 bases from V and 7 from J, leaving 21 bases between them. The germline V gene has CDR1 LGHDT and CDR2 YNNKEL (reference sequence). The CDR3 has 16 residues. The CDR3 region is CASSQEGGLGMIGYTF. The CDR3 coding sequence is TGTGCCAGCAGCCAGGAGGGAGGACTTGGAATGATTGGCTACACCTTC.

The rearrangement links TRBV2 to TRBJ2-3, with D unresolved. Looked up from germline, CDR1 is SNHLY and CDR2 is FYNNEI. V lost 3 bases and J lost 1, with 5 bases in between. The CDR3 runs 13 residues. DNA of the CDR3: TGTGCCAGCAGTGACCCCCGCACAGATACGCAGTATTTT. Residues: CASSDPRTDTQYF.